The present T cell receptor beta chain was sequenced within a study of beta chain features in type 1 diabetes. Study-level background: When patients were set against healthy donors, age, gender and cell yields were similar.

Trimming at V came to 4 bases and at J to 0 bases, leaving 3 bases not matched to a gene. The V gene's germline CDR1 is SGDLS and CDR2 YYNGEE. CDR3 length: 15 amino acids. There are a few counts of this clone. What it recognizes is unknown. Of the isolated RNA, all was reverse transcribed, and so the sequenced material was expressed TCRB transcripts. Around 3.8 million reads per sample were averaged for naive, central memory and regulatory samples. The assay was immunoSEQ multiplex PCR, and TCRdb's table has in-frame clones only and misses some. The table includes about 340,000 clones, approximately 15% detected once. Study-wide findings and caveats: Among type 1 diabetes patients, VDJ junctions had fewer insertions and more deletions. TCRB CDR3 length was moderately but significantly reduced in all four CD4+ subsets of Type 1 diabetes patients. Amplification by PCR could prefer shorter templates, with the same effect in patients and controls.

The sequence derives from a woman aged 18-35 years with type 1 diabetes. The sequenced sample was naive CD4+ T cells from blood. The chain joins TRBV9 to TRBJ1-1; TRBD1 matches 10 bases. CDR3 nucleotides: TGTGCCAGCAGCAGAGGGACAGGGGTGAACACTGAAGCTTTCTTT. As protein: CASSRGTGVNTEAFF.